The rows below give T cell receptor beta chains drawn from one sample of a study of T cell responses to AZD1222 COVID-19 vaccine. The table came from immunoSEQ multiplex PCR; TCRdb's copy has only in-frame clones and leaves some out. The data hold approximately 52,000 clones, with 87% observed a single time. Sequenced material: peripheral blood, taken 28 days after the second AZD1222 dose. These receptors were obtained from an adult who received the AZD1222 COVID-19 vaccine. Each CDR3 is given with its conserved first and last residue. A D gene is named only where the DNA matches it firmly.

d_call j_call v_call cdr3_aa cdr3_nt
. TRBJ1-1 TRBV19 CASSNGYRAEAFF TGTGCCAGTAGTAATGGGTACAGGGCTGAAGCTTTCTTT
. TRBJ1-6 TRBV28 CASRGETGDHSPLHF TGTGCCAGCAGGGGAGAAACCGGGGACCATTCACCCCTCCACTTT
. TRBJ2-7 TRBV3-1/TRBV3-2 CASSQSPSYEQYF TGTGCCAGCAGCCAAAGTCCGAGCTACGAGCAGTACTTC
. TRBJ1-2 TRBV5-4 CASSSPQEVGYTF TGTGCCAGCAGCTCGCCCCAGGAGGTAGGCTACACCTTC
. TRBJ1-3 TRBV28 CASSFRRGPGNTIYF TGTGCCAGCAGTTTCCGCCGAGGCCCTGGAAACACCATATATTTT
. TRBJ2-2 TRBV15 CATSVGTNTGELFF TGTGCCACCAGCGTGGGAACGAACACCGGGGAGCTGTTTTTT
. TRBJ2-3 TRBV3-1/TRBV3-2 CASSHATRSGDTQYF TGTGCCAGCAGCCACGCTACTAGATCGGGAGATACGCAGTATTTT
. TRBJ1-1 TRBV21-1 CASSKPRQGWLYTEAFF TGTGCCAGCAGCAAACCGAGACAGGGGTGGCTATACACTGAAGCTTTCTTT
. TRBJ2-1 TRBV18 CASSRERYEQFF TGTGCCAGCTCACGGGAACGGTATGAGCAGTTCTTC
TRBD1 TRBJ2-5 TRBV6-5 CASSYQDRVGKTQYF TGTGCCAGCAGTTATCAGGACAGGGTAGGGAAGACCCAGTACTTC
TRBD1 TRBJ1-1 TRBV19 CASGRQGVTEAFF TGTGCCAGTGGGAGACAGGGGGTCACTGAAGCTTTCTTT
TRBD2 TRBJ2-7 TRBV29-1 CSVDGGGYEQYF TGCAGCGTTGACGGGGGGGGCTACGAGCAGTACTTC
. TRBJ2-3 TRBV19 CASSIFTGDTQYF TGTGCCAGTAGTATTTTCACTGGAGATACGCAGTATTTT
. TRBJ1-1 TRBV11-1 CASSLGVANTEAFF TGTGCCAGCAGCTTAGGGGTGGCGAACACTGAAGCTTTCTTT
. TRBJ1-4 TRBV27 CASSLVGGENEKLFF TGTGCCAGCAGTTTAGTCGGGGGGGAAAATGAAAAACTGTTTTTT
. TRBJ2-3 TRBV29-1 CSVRLAPESTDTQYF TGCAGCGTTAGGCTAGCTCCGGAGAGCACAGATACGCAGTATTTT